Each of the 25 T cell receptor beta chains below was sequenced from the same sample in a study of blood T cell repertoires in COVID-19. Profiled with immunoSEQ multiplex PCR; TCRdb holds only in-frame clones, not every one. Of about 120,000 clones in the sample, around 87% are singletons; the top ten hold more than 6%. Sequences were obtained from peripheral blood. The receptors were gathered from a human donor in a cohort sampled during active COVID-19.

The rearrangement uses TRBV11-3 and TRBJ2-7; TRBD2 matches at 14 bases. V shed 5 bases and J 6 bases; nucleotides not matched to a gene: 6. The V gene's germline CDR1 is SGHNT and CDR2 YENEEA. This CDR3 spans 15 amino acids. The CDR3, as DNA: TGTGCCAGCAGCCCGACTAGCGGGAGGGGGTTCGAGCAGTACTTC. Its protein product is CASSPTSGRGFEQYF.

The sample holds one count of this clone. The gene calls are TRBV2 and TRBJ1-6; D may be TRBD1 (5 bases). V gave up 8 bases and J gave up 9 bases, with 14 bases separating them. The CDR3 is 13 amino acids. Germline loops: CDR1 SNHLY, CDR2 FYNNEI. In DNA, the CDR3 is TGTGCCAGCTCAAAGACAGAATTTTCACCCCTCCACTTT. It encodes CASSKTEFSPLHF.

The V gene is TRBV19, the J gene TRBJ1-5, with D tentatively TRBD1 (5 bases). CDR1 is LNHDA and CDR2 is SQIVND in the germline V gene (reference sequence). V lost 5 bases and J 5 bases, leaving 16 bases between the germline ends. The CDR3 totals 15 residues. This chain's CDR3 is CASSLSRVNHQPQHF. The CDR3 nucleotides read TGTGCCAGTAGTCTTAGCAGGGTAAACCATCAGCCCCAGCATTTT.

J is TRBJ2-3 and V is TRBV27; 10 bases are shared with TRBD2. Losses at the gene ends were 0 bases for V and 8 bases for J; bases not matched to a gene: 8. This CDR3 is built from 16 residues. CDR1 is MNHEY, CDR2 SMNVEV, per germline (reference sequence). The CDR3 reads CASSLSPAGGRATQYF. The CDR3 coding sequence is TGTGCCAGCAGTTTATCCCCAGCGGGGGGGCGGGCTACGCAGTATTTT.

The CDR3 sequence is CASSQEGGQGRFQYF. In DNA, the CDR3 is TGTGCCAGCAGCCAAGAGGGCGGACAGGGTCGTTTTCAGTACTTC. J is TRBJ2-4 and V is TRBV3-1 (or the pseudogene TRBV3-2); TRBD1 matches at 8 bases. CDR3 length equals 15 residues. The germline CDR1 and CDR2 sequences are LGHDT and YNNKEL (reference sequence). V lost 0 bases and J lost 11; bases outside the gene matches: 9.

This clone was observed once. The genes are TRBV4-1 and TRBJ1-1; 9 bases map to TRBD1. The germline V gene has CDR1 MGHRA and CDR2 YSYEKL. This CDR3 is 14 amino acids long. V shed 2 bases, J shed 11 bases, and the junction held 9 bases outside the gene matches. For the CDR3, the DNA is TGCGCCAGCAGCCAACAGGGGACAGGGACCTTGGCTTTCTTT. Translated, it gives CASSQQGTGTLAFF.

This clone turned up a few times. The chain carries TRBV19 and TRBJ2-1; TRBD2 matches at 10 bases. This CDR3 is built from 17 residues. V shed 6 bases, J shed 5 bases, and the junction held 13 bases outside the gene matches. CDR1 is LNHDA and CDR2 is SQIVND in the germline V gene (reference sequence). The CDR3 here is CASRGASGRRMDNEQFF. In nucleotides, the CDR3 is TGTGCCAGTAGAGGGGCTAGCGGGAGACGGATGGACAATGAGCAGTTCTTC.

The DNA for the CDR3 is TGTGCCAGTAGCGGGAGTCTATTGGCTGGGGCCAACGTCCTGACTTTC. It translates to CASSGSLLAGANVLTF. The chain carries TRBV19 and TRBJ2-6; a possible D gene is TRBD2 (6 bases). The CDR3 extends over 16 amino acids. Germline V gene data show CDR1 as LNHDA and CDR2 as SQIVND (reference sequence). V lost 6 bases and J 2 bases, leaving 14 bases between the germline ends.

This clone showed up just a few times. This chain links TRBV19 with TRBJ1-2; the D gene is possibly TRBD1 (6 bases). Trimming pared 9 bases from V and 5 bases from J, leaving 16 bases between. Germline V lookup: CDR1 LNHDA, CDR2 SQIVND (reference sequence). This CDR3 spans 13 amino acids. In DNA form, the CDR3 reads TGTGCCAGCCGGGGGGGGGCCACTTATGGCTACACCTTC. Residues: CASRGGATYGYTF.

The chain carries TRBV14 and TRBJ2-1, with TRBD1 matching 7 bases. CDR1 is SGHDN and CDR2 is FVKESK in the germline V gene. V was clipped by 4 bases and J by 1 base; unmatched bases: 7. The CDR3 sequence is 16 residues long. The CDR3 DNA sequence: TGTGCCAGCAGCCCATACAGGGGAGTGTCCTACAATGAGCAGTTCTTC. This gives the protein CASSPYRGVSYNEQFF.

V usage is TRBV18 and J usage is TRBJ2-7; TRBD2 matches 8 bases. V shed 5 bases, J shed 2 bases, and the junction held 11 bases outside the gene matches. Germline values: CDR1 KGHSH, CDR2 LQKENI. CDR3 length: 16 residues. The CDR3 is CASSFVSRGGTYEQYF. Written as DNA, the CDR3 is TGTGCCAGCTCATTCGTCTCTCGGGGGGGGACCTACGAGCAGTACTTC.

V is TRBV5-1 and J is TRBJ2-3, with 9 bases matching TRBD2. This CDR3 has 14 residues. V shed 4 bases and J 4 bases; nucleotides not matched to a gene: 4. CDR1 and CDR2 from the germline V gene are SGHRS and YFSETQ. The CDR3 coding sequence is TGCGCCAGCAGCCAGCGGGAGGTGCCAGATACGCAGTATTTT. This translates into CASSQREVPDTQYF.

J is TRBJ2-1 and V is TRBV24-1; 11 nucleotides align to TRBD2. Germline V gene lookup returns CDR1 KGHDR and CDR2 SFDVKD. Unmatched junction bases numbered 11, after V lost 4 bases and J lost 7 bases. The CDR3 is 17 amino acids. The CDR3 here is CATSEHPLAGGGNEQFF. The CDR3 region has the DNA TGTGCCACCAGTGAACACCCCCTAGCGGGAGGCGGGAATGAGCAGTTCTTC.

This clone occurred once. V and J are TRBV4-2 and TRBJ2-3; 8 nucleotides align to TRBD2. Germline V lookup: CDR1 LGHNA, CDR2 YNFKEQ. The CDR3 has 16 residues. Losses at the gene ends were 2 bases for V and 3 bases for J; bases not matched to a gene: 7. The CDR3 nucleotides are TGTGCCAGCAGCCAACCGGGACTAGGGGGGACAGATACGCAGTATTTT. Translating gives CASSQPGLGGTDTQYF.

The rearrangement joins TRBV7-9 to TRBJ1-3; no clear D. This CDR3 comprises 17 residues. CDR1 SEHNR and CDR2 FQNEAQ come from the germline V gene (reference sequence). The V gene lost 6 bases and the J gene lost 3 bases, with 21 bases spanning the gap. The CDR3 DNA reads TGTGCCAGCAGTTCCGGGATAGACGGTTTAGGTGGAAACACCATATATTTT. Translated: CASSSGIDGLGGNTIYF.

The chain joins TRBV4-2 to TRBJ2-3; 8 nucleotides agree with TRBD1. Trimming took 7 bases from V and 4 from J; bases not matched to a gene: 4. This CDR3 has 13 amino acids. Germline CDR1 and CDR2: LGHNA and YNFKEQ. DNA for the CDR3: TGTGCCAGCATGACAGGGGCGGCAGATACGCAGTATTTT. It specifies CASMTGAADTQYF.

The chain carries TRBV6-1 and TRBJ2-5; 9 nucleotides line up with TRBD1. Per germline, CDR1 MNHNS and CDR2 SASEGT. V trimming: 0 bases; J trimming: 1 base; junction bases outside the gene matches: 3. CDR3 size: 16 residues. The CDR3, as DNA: TGTGCCAGCAGTGAAGCGACAGGGGGGTCCCAAGAGACCCAGTACTTC. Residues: CASSEATGGSQETQYF.

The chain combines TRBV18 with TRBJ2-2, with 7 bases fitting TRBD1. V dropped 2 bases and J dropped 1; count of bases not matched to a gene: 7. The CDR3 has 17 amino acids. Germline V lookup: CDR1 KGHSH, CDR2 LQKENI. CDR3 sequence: CASSPNRGLGNTGELFF. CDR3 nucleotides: TGTGCCAGCTCACCAAACAGGGGCTTGGGGAACACCGGGGAGCTGTTTTTT.

CDR3 bases: TGTGCCAGCAGCTTAGGAGGGCCCTACGAGCAGTACTTC. It translates to CASSLGGPYEQYF. The chain has TRBV11-3 and TRBJ2-7, with D tentatively TRBD2 (5 bases). This CDR3 has 13 amino acids. CDR1 is SGHNT, CDR2 YENEEA, per germline. V was trimmed by 1 base and J by 2 bases, leaving 6 bases between them.

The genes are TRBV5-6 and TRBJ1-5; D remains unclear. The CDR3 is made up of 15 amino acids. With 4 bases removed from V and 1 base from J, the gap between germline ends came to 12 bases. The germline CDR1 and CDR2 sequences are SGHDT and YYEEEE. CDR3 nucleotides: TGTGCCAGCAGCCTACTTTCCGGGAGCAATCAGCCCCAGCATTTT. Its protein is CASSLLSGSNQPQHF.

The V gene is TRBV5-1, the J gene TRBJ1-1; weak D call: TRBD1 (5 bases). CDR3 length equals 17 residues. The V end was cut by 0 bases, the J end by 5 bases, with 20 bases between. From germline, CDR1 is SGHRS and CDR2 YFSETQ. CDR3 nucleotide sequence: TGCGCCAGCAGCTTGGAAGGGGCCGCTTCGGTAGTGACTGAAGCTTTCTTT. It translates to CASSLEGAASVVTEAFF.

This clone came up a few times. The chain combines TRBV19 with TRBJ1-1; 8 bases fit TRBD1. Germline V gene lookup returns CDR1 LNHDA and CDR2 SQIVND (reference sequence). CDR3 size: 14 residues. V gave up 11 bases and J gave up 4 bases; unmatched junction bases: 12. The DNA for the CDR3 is TGTGCCGCCGGGGGCAGGGGGCGATTCACTGAAGCTTTCTTT. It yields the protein CAAGGRGRFTEAFF.

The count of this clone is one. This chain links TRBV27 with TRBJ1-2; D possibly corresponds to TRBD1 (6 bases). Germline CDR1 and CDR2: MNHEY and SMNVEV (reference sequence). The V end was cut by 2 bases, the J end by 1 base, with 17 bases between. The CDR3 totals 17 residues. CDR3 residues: CASSLSQGTRSNYGYTF. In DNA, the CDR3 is TGTGCCAGCAGTTTAAGTCAGGGGACAAGGAGTAACTATGGCTACACCTTC.

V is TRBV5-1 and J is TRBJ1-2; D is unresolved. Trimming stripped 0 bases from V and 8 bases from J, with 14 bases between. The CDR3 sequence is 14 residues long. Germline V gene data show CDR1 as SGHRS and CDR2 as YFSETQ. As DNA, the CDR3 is TGCGCCAGCAGCTTGGCCGGCCAGCTGGAGGGCTACACCTTC. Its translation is CASSLAGQLEGYTF. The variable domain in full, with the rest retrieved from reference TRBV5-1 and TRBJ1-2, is KAGVTQTPRYLIKTRGQQVTLSCSPISGHRSVSWYQQTPGQGLQFLFEYFSETQRNKGNFPGRFSGRQFSNSRSEMNVSTLELGDSALYLCASSLAGQLEGYTFGSGTRLTVV.

The CDR3 protein is CASSPGQTGGVDNSPLHF. The CDR3 nucleotides are TGTGCCAGCTCACCCGGGCAGACAGGGGGCGTCGATAATTCACCCCTCCACTTT. The gene calls are TRBV18 and TRBJ1-6, with 10 bases fitting TRBD1. The germline V gene has CDR1 KGHSH and CDR2 LQKENI. V gave up 3 bases and J gave up 5 bases; unmatched junction bases: 10. The CDR3 has 18 residues.